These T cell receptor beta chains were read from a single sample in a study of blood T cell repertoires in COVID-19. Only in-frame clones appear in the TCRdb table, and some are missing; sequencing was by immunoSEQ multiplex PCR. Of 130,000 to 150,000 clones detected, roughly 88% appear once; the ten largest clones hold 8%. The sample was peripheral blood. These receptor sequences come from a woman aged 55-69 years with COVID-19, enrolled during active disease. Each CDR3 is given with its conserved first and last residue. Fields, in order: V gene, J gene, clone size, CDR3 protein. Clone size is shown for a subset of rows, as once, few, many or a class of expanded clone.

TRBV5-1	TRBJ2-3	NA	CASSAGLAGGRGTDTQYF
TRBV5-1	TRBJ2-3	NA	CASSRTGTSGEKTDTQYF
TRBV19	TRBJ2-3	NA	CASSRWAGGNTDTQYF
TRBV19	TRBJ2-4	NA	CASRPLQGSAKNIQYF
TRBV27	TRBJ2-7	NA	CASSPGGGVTYEQYF
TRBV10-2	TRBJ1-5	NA	CASSDRSRGYQPQHF
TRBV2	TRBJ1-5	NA	CASSPEPNQPQHF
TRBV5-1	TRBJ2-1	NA	CASSPNIVRSYNEQFF
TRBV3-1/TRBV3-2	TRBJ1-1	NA	CASSQLGQMNTEAFF
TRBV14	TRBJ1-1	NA	CASSIGGGGTEAFF
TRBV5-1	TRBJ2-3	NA	CASSLAASGGYTDTQYF
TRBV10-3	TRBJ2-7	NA	CAISEGTGTYEQYF
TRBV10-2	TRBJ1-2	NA	CASSESPGRIRYGYTF
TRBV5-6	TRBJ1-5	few	CASSLWGVELGNQPQHF
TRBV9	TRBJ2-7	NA	CASSMSPGQGVAYEQYF